This entry lists 12 T cell receptor beta chains sequenced from one sample in a study of early T cells in non-severe SARS-CoV-2 infection. One entry per CDR3 protein, called by TCRdb with MiXCR from the 5' RACE reads. The sample lists about 33,000 distinct CDR3 sequences, about 4.7% occurring once. The specimen sequenced was whole blood. These receptors were obtained from an adult who was a healthcare worker with PCR-confirmed SARS-CoV-2 infection or an uninfected control (not recorded which).

This clonotype has at least ten counts. V gene TRBV29-1 combines with J gene TRBJ2-7; tentatively, D is TRBD2 (7 bases). Per the germline V gene, CDR1 is SQVTM and CDR2 is ANQGSEA. The CDR3 is made up of 13 amino acids. V was pared by 6 bases and J by 2 bases, with 14 bases between. CDR3 sequence (DNA): TGCAGCGTCACCGCCGGGGGGCCCTACGAGCAGTACTTC. Its protein product is CSVTAGGPYEQYF.

This clonotype was recorded many times. The chain joins TRBV7-2 to TRBJ1-4; D unresolved. V lost 6 bases and J 0 bases, leaving 11 bases between the germline ends. This CDR3 comprises 15 residues. In germline, CDR1 is SGHTA, CDR2 FQGNSA. This chain's CDR3 is CASSFAPATNEKLFF. Here the CDR3 DNA reads TGTGCCAGCAGTTTCGCACCTGCAACTAATGAAAAACTGTTTTTT. Full variable domain (remainder filled in from reference TRBV7-2 and TRBJ1-4): GAGVSQSPSNKVTEKGKDVELRCDPISGHTALYWYRQSLGQGLEFLIYFQGNSAPDKSGLPSDRFSAERTGGSVSTLTIQRTQQEDSAVYLCASSFAPATNEKLFFGSGTQLSVL.

This clonotype was picked up many times. This chain links TRBV7-8 with TRBJ1-5; D is undetermined. V was clipped by 2 bases and J by 0 bases, with 14 bases between them. This CDR3 comprises 17 residues. Germline values: CDR1 SGHVS, CDR2 FQNEAQ. This chain's CDR3 is CASSLIGRVSSNQPQHF. Written as DNA, the CDR3 is TGTGCCAGCAGCTTAATAGGGCGGGTCTCTAGCAATCAGCCCCAGCATTTT.

This clonotype was detected many times. V gene TRBV12-3 or TRBV12-4 combines with J gene TRBJ2-7; D gene uncertain. V lost 6 bases, J lost 0 bases, and 12 bases lay in between. The CDR3 extends over 14 amino acids. CDR3 DNA: TGTGCCAGCAGGGCCCAGGTTAGCTCCTACGAGCAGTACTTC. It is translated as CASRAQVSSYEQYF.

This clonotype ranks as medium-sized. The chain carries TRBV5-6 and TRBJ2-7, with D maybe TRBD1 (5 bases). Looked up from germline, CDR1 is SGHDT and CDR2 is YYEEEE. V dropped 2 bases and J dropped 1 base, with 13 bases sitting between them. CDR3 length: 15 amino acids. The CDR3 protein is CASSFRADRSYEQYF. The CDR3 coding sequence is TGTGCCAGCAGCTTCCGCGCCGACAGATCCTACGAGCAGTACTTC.

This clonotype was seen repeatedly, ten times or more. The chain couples TRBV11-2 to TRBJ2-5; tentative D call: TRBD1 (6 bases). Germline CDR1 reads SGHAT; CDR2 reads FQNNGV. The length of the CDR3 is 16 residues. Between the trimmed V and J ends, which lost 4 bases and 5 bases, there was a span of 20 bases. The CDR3 region has the DNA TGTGCCAGCAGCTCCTCTACCAGATCGACAGGCGAGACCCAGTACTTC. It is translated as CASSSSTRSTGETQYF.

This clonotype was seen a handful of times. The DNA for the CDR3 is TGTGCCAGCAGCTTGACTAACAGGGGACTTCCCTACAATGAGCAGTTCTTC. It codes for CASSLTNRGLPYNEQFF. The genes are TRBV7-3 and TRBJ2-1; the D gene is possibly TRBD1 (7 bases). Germline V gives CDR1 SGHTA, CDR2 FQGTGA. The CDR3 sequence is 17 residues long. V was cut by 3 bases and J by 2 bases, with 17 bases left in between.

A few counts support this clonotype. The CDR3 sequence: CERDRGPQPLYNEQFF. The CDR3 DNA reads TGTGAAAGGGACAGGGGGCCACAGCCTTTGTACAATGAGCAGTTCTTC. V gene TRBV27 combines with J gene TRBJ2-1; 12 bases map to TRBD1. There are 16 residues in the CDR3. The germline gives CDR1 MNHEY, CDR2 SMNVEV (reference sequence).

This clonotype was recorded at least ten times. The chain is built from TRBV20-1 and TRBJ2-3; 7 nucleotides align to TRBD1. Germline V gene data show CDR1 as DFQATT and CDR2 as SNEGSKA (reference sequence). The CDR3 consists of 15 residues. V trimming: 3 bases; J trimming: 3 bases; junction bases outside the gene matches: 9. CDR3 DNA: TGCAGTGCTAGTAAGACAGGGCCCTCAACAGATACGCAGTATTTT. Translation: CSASKTGPSTDTQYF.

This clonotype was seen repeatedly, ten times or more. CDR3 sequence reads: CASIPGGARPAEAFF. The CDR3 DNA is TGTGCCAGCATCCCGGGGGGGGCCAGGCCCGCTGAAGCTTTCTTT. V and J are TRBV28 and TRBJ1-1; the D gene is possibly TRBD1 (6 bases). The CDR3 is made up of 15 amino acids. V lost 7 bases to trimming and J lost 6 bases, with 21 bases between them. Germline V gene sequence: CDR1 MDHEN, CDR2 SYDVKM. Filled out from reference TRBV28 and TRBJ1-1, the complete variable domain reads DVKVTQSSRYLVKRTGEKVFLECVQDMDHENMFWYRQDPGLGLRLIYFSYDVKMKEKGDIPEGYSVSREKKERFSLILESASTNQTSMYLCASIPGGARPAEAFFGQGTRLTVV.

The chain links TRBV5-1 to TRBJ2-1; tentative D call: TRBD1 (5 bases). V lost 0 bases and J 6 bases, leaving 13 bases between the germline ends. Germline CDR1 is SGHRS and CDR2 is YFSETQ. The CDR3 is 15 residues long. The CDR3: CASSLGQNQFNEQFF. In DNA, the CDR3 is TGCGCCAGCAGCTTGGGACAGAACCAATTCAATGAGCAGTTCTTC.

Many counts were recorded for this clonotype. The V gene is TRBV20-1, the J gene TRBJ2-7; TRBD1 or TRBD2 may be the D gene (5 bases each). This CDR3 has 15 amino acids. V was cut by 1 base and J by 0 bases, with 13 bases left in between. Germline assignment: CDR1 DFQATT and CDR2 SNEGSKA (reference sequence). The CDR3 DNA is TGCAGTGCTAGAGGGGGGACGGCATACTCCTACGAGCAGTACTTC. Translation: CSARGGTAYSYEQYF.